This T cell receptor (beta chain) was observed in a study of blood T cell repertoires in COVID-19. Study details: Samples of COVID-19 (acute and convalescent) were obtained from the United States, Italy and Spain. In each case, the material was cDNA or gDNA derived from T cells, B-cell-depleted T cells, or PBMCs.

Original data processing: Reference gene primer amplification in the assay estimated nucleated cell counts. Only in-frame clones appear in the TCRdb table, and some are missing; sequencing was by immunoSEQ multiplex PCR. Clone size and the V and J calls come from that table; the DNA yielded D and trimming. The profile shows 110,000 to 150,000 clones, more than 65% of them singletons. V lost 4 bases, J lost 0 bases, and 14 bases lay in between. Looked up from germline, CDR1 is SGHKS and CDR2 is YYEKEE (reference sequence). This CDR3 has 16 residues. Material for sequencing was peripheral blood. This rearrangement joins TRBV5-5 to TRBJ1-3, with a weak D call TRBD1 (5 bases). This sequence was found in a human donor in a cohort sampled during active COVID-19. The CDR3 region has the DNA TGTGCCAGCAGCCCGGGACTGACCATCTCTGGAAACACCATATATTTT. This sequence encodes CASSPGLTISGNTIYF.